This T cell receptor beta chain was observed in a study of T cell responses to AZD1222 COVID-19 vaccine. Findings of the study overall: Most donors were white British, females outnumbered males, and clonal diversity was possibly underestimated. Repertoires were obtained solely post-peak T cell response. Regions left unmutated in variants are reportedly the target of nearly half of spike-specific TCRs.

The data were produced by immunoSEQ multiplex PCR, yet TCRdb's version contains in-frame clones alone and is incomplete. The sample shows some 100,000 clones, about 88% of them seen only once. Points on this clone: Its matching antigen is unknown.

The germline CDR1 and CDR2 sequences are SEHNR and FQNEAQ (reference sequence). This CDR3 has 10 residues. Analysis merged second doses at about 4 or about 12 weeks. Sequenced material: peripheral blood, taken 28 days after the second AZD1222 dose. This clonotype was sampled from an adult who received the AZD1222 COVID-19 vaccine. This chain links TRBV7-9 with TRBJ2-1, with no clear D. CDR3 residues: CASHADEQFF. For the CDR3, the DNA is TGTGCTAGTCACGCGGATGAGCAGTTCTTC.